The entry that follows covers one TCR beta chain sequence. Its antigen is not identified. The time point denotes: healthy volunteer bleed at 2 weeks. Total RNA came from unfractionated whole blood. The data were obtained in a study of human T cells and chemical hapten exposure. Whole-study context: The variation in per-sample TCR yields arose mainly from small differences in pooled library volumes. Overall study findings and caveats: TCRs exceeding a frequency of 1 in 1000 stayed unchanged under DPC sensitization.

Unique molecular identifiers were linked by the library to individual cDNA molecules. As processed by the authors: A per-sample median of about 95,000 TCRs was observed, with counts ranging from roughly 20,000 to 750,000. TCRdb used MiXCR to reprocess the RACE reads, holding one entry per CDR3 protein. The V and J calls and clone size come from TCRdb's table, not from the authors' own analysis. The table records 100,000 to 150,000 distinct CDR3 sequences, more than 7.5% of them present only once. The sample was whole blood. The origin of this receptor is a male donor in good health. Some clones in this sample may be carry-over from other donors' samples.

The CDR3 sequence: CASRSTGDPFGSYNEQFF. CDR3 nucleotide sequence: TGTGCCAGCAGGTCGACAGGAGATCCCTTCGGTTCCTACAATGAGCAGTTCTTC. This sequence joins TRBV14 and TRBJ2-1; D is possibly TRBD1 (6 bases). The CDR3 consists of 18 residues. Deletions cut 6 bases from V and 1 base from J, with 22 bases between. Germline CDR1 SGHDN, CDR2 FVKESK.